These 32 T cell receptor beta chains share one sample of origin, sequenced in a study of blood T cell repertoires in COVID-19. Profiled with immunoSEQ multiplex PCR; TCRdb holds only in-frame clones, not every one. The sample has fewer than 400,000 clones, 92% seen once. The sequenced sample consisted of PBMCs or T cells enriched from blood (not recorded which). These receptors all stem from a woman aged 25-40 years who had recovered from COVID-19.

V and J are TRBV4-3 and TRBJ2-1; TRBD2 matches 8 bases. The CDR3 sequence is 15 residues long. The germline CDR1 and CDR2 sequences are LGHNA and YSLEER. Trimming took 1 base from V and 2 from J; bases not matched to a gene: 1. For the CDR3, the DNA is TGCGCCAGCAGCCAAGGCGGGGGGACCTACAATGAGCAGTTCTTC. Translated: CASSQGGGTYNEQFF.

The chain employs TRBV6-5 and TRBJ2-5; tentatively, D is TRBD1 (6 bases). V lost 6 bases to trimming and J lost 1 base, with 9 bases between them. CDR3 size: 13 residues. From germline, CDR1 is MNHEY and CDR2 SVGAGI. CDR3 sequence reads: CASRQGAQETQYF. The CDR3 coding sequence is TGTGCCAGCAGACAGGGAGCCCAAGAGACCCAGTACTTC.

The chain joins TRBV4-1 to TRBJ1-4; no clear D gene. V was pared by 2 bases and J by 2 bases, with 15 bases between. Per the germline V gene, CDR1 is MGHRA and CDR2 is YSYEKL. The CDR3 totals 17 residues. CDR3 nucleotide sequence: TGCGCCAGCAGCCAACTTCCCCCAGGTATCACTAATGAAAAACTGTTTTTT. This encodes CASSQLPPGITNEKLFF.

This clone was detected once. The V gene is TRBV19, the J gene TRBJ1-6, with D maybe TRBD1 (6 bases). The CDR3 runs to 14 residues. Germline loops: CDR1 LNHDA, CDR2 SQIVND (reference sequence). The V end lost 3 bases, the J end lost 8 bases, and 11 bases lay between the germline ends. This chain's CDR3 is CASSIPDSYSPLHF. The CDR3 DNA reads TGTGCCAGTAGTATCCCGGACAGTTATTCACCCCTCCACTTT.

The chain recombines TRBV28 with TRBJ1-2; 12 positions match TRBD1. The V gene's germline CDR1 is MDHEN and CDR2 SYDVKM. CDR3 length: 13 amino acids. J gave up 10 bases and V 5 bases, and 5 bases lay outside the gene matches. The CDR3 here is CASSVRDRGPYTF. For the CDR3, the DNA is TGTGCCAGCAGTGTCCGGGACAGGGGGCCCTACACCTTC.

This sequence joins TRBV10-3 and TRBJ1-3; 8 bases fit TRBD1. Germline CDR1 ENHRY, CDR2 SYGVKD. CDR3 size: 15 residues. The V gene end was trimmed by 4 bases and the J gene end by 0 bases; junction bases not matched to a gene: 2. The CDR3 sequence is CAISGTGISGNTIYF. The DNA of the CDR3 is TGTGCCATCAGTGGGACAGGGATCTCTGGAAACACCATATATTTT.

This sequence joins TRBV30 and TRBJ1-6; a weak D match, TRBD1 (5 bases). Looked up from germline, CDR1 is GTSNPN and CDR2 is SVGIG (reference sequence). The CDR3 has 15 residues. The ends were cut back, 0 bases at V and 9 bases at J, with 15 bases in the middle. The CDR3 here is CAWSVEPGFISPLHF. The CDR3 bases are TGTGCCTGGAGTGTGGAGCCAGGGTTTATTTCACCCCTCCACTTT.

Here the CDR3 reads CASSFSGEGYTF. Here the CDR3 DNA reads TGCGCCAGCAGCTTCTCGGGGGAGGGCTACACCTTC. The chain employs TRBV5-1 and TRBJ1-2, with D possibly matching TRBD1 (5 bases). CDR1 is SGHRS, CDR2 YFSETQ, per germline. The length of the CDR3 is 12 residues. Deletions cut 2 bases from V and 8 bases from J, with 10 bases between.

J is TRBJ1-1 and V is TRBV5-1, with TRBD1 matching 8 bases. CDR1 and CDR2 from the germline V gene are SGHRS and YFSETQ. CDR3 length equals 14 residues. V trimming: 5 bases; J trimming: 1 base; junction bases outside the gene matches: 4. CDR3 protein: CASSYGTGNTEAFF. The DNA of the CDR3 is TGCGCCAGCAGTTATGGGACAGGGAACACTGAAGCTTTCTTT.

This chain links TRBV15 with TRBJ1-4; TRBD1 is a possible D gene (6 bases). Germline loops: CDR1 LNHNV, CDR2 YYDKDF (reference sequence). Trimming shortened V by 4 bases and J by 3 bases, and 9 bases separated the two germline ends. This CDR3 spans 14 amino acids. CDR3 DNA sequence: TGTGCCACCAGCAAGGACAGATCTAATGAAAAACTGTTTTTT. Its protein is CATSKDRSNEKLFF.

The chain employs TRBV18 and TRBJ1-5; the D gene is possibly TRBD1 (6 bases). The CDR3 covers 18 residues. V dropped 6 bases and J dropped 2 bases, with 23 bases sitting between them. Germline lookup yields CDR1 KGHSH and CDR2 LQKENI. CDR3 region: CASSPSWGRRGGNQPQHF. CDR3 nucleotide sequence: TGTGCCAGCTCCCCATCTTGGGGGCGCCGGGGGGGCAATCAGCCCCAGCATTTT.

The chain uses TRBV10-3 and TRBJ2-1, with TRBD2 matching 9 bases. V lost 8 bases, J lost 5 bases, and 7 bases stayed unmatched. CDR3 size: 14 residues. Germline CDR1 and CDR2: ENHRY and SYGVKD. CDR3 nucleotides: TGTGCCATCCGTGCTAGCGGGGCTAACAATGAGCAGTTCTTC. Translating gives CAIRASGANNEQFF.

This clone has just a few counts. This chain joins TRBV5-4 and TRBJ1-1, with no clear D. Germline V gene sequence: CDR1 SGHNT, CDR2 YYREEE (reference sequence). The CDR3 is 13 residues long. Trimming pared 3 bases from V and 10 bases from J, leaving 16 bases between. CDR3 bases: TGTGCCAGCAGCTATGGCGGAGGGCGGGGAGCTTTCTTT. Translating gives CASSYGGGRGAFF. Drawing the rest from reference TRBV5-4 and TRBJ1-1, the complete variable domain is ETGVTQSPTHLIKTRGQQVTLRCSSQSGHNTVSWYQQALGQGPQFIFQYYREEENGRGNFPPRFSGLQFPNYSSELNVNALELDDSALYLCASSYGGGRGAFFGQGTRLTVV.

The V gene is TRBV27, the J gene TRBJ2-7; the D gene is possibly TRBD1 (6 bases). The germline gives CDR1 MNHEY, CDR2 SMNVEV (reference sequence). The CDR3 contains 13 residues. Trimming cost V 5 bases and J 5 bases, with 13 bases left between them. The CDR3 protein is CASSDRPSHEQYF. CDR3 in DNA: TGTGCCAGCAGTGACAGGCCTAGCCACGAGCAGTACTTC.

This sequence joins TRBV19 and TRBJ1-1; TRBD1 matches at 7 bases. The V segment lost 4 bases and the J segment 1 base; nucleotides outside the gene matches: 12. There are 17 residues in the CDR3. Germline CDR1 LNHDA, CDR2 SQIVND (reference sequence). Here the CDR3 reads CASSTRTGAGPNTEAFF. The CDR3 DNA reads TGTGCCAGTAGTACCAGAACAGGGGCAGGACCGAACACTGAAGCTTTCTTT. The entire variable domain, with the rest obtained from reference TRBV19 and TRBJ1-1, is as follows: DGGITQSPKYLFRKEGQNVTLSCEQNLNHDAMYWYRQDPGQGLRLIYYSQIVNDFQKGDIAEGYSVSREKKESFPLTVTSAQKNPTAFYLCASSTRTGAGPNTEAFFGQGTRLTVV.

The chain is built from TRBV4-1 and TRBJ2-1; D is uncertain. The CDR3 runs to 17 residues. Germline CDR1 is MGHRA and CDR2 is YSYEKL. V was clipped by 4 bases and J by 0 bases, with 16 bases between them. CDR3 sequence (DNA): TGCGCCAGCAGCCTCGGGTGGAGCGCAAGCTCCTACAATGAGCAGTTCTTC. Residues: CASSLGWSASSYNEQFF.

The chain has TRBV28 and TRBJ2-7, with D possibly TRBD2 on 6 matching bases. Trimming removed 6 bases at V and 0 bases at J, with 12 bases between. From germline, CDR1 is MDHEN and CDR2 SYDVKM. The CDR3 contains 14 residues. The DNA of the CDR3 is TGTGCCAGCAGCTTAGCGGTTAGCTCCTACGAGCAGTACTTC. Its translation: CASSLAVSSYEQYF.

DNA for the CDR3: TGTGCCAGCCAGGGACAGGGCACCGCAACTAATGAAAAACTGTTTTTT. It yields the protein CASQGQGTATNEKLFF. The chain uses TRBV19 and TRBJ1-4; 9 bases are shared with TRBD1. Germline V gene sequence: CDR1 LNHDA, CDR2 SQIVND (reference sequence). Trimming at V came to 9 bases and at J to 0 bases, leaving 8 bases not matched to a gene. This CDR3 is built from 16 residues.

The chain is built from TRBV7-3 and TRBJ1-1, with D perhaps matching TRBD1 (6 bases). The ends were cut back, 5 bases at V and 5 bases at J, with 12 bases in the middle. Germline CDR1 reads SGHTA; CDR2 reads FQGTGA. This CDR3 spans 13 amino acids. CDR3 loop: CASSAPGETEAFF. The CDR3 region has the DNA TGTGCCAGCAGCGCTCCAGGGGAAACTGAAGCTTTCTTT.

The V and J genes are TRBV19 and TRBJ1-5, with D uncertain. The CDR3 extends over 13 amino acids. Deletions cut 6 bases from V and 3 bases from J, with 9 bases between. Germline V gene data show CDR1 as LNHDA and CDR2 as SQIVND (reference sequence). The CDR3 sequence: CASRGLSNQPQHF. The CDR3 coding sequence is TGTGCCAGTAGAGGACTCTCCAATCAGCCCCAGCATTTT.

V gene TRBV19 combines with J gene TRBJ1-2; TRBD1 matches at 8 bases. There are 13 residues in the CDR3. Germline lookup yields CDR1 LNHDA and CDR2 SQIVND (reference sequence). The J segment lost 0 bases and the V segment lost 9 bases, leaving 3 bases of the junction unmatched. CDR3 residues: CASKDRANYGYTF. CDR3 DNA sequence: TGTGCCAGCAAGGACAGGGCTAACTATGGCTACACCTTC. The full variable domain, in which reference TRBV19 and TRBJ1-2 provide the parts outside the CDR3, is DGGITQSPKYLFRKEGQNVTLSCEQNLNHDAMYWYRQDPGQGLRLIYYSQIVNDFQKGDIAEGYSVSREKKESFPLTVTSAQKNPTAFYLCASKDRANYGYTFGSGTRLTVV.

The chain uses TRBV5-1 and TRBJ2-1, with 10 bases lining up with TRBD2. Trimming cost V 4 bases and J 8 bases; bases outside gene matches: 12. This CDR3 is 16 amino acids long. Germline V CDR1 and CDR2: SGHRS, YFSETQ. The CDR3 DNA is TGCGCCAGCAGCCGTTACACTAGCGGGGCCCGGGATGAGCAGTTCTTC. It translates to CASSRYTSGARDEQFF.

This clone occurred a few times. V usage is TRBV7-2 and J usage is TRBJ1-2, with unresolved D. The germline V gene encodes CDR1 SGHTA and CDR2 FQGNSA. V was trimmed by 4 bases and J by 5 bases, leaving 14 bases between them. This CDR3 comprises 14 residues. In DNA, the CDR3 is TGTGCCAGCAGCTCCCTTGCAGGTGGATATGGCTACACCTTC. Its protein product is CASSSLAGGYGYTF. The full variable domain, rest sourced from reference TRBV7-2 and TRBJ1-2, is GAGVSQSPSNKVTEKGKDVELRCDPISGHTALYWYRQSLGQGLEFLIYFQGNSAPDKSGLPSDRFSAERTGGSVSTLTIQRTQQEDSAVYLCASSSLAGGYGYTFGSGTRLTVV.

This chain uses TRBV27 with TRBJ2-7; TRBD1 aligns across 9 bases. Trimming at V came to 6 bases and at J to 4 bases, leaving 10 bases not matched to a gene. The germline gives CDR1 MNHEY, CDR2 SMNVEV (reference sequence). CDR3 size: 15 residues. The DNA of the CDR3 is TGTGCCAGCAGCCAGCCCGGGACAGGGAAGTACGAGCAGTACTTC. This codes for CASSQPGTGKYEQYF.

The chain links TRBV19 to TRBJ1-2; 11 bases align to TRBD1. The CDR3 extends over 13 amino acids. Germline V gene data show CDR1 as LNHDA and CDR2 as SQIVND (reference sequence). Trimming removed 5 bases from V and 4 bases from J; junction bases left unmatched: 0. This CDR3 reads CASSGQGAYGYTF. As DNA, the CDR3 is TGTGCCAGTAGTGGACAGGGGGCCTATGGCTACACCTTC.

V is TRBV5-1 and J is TRBJ2-7, with a possible D match to TRBD1 (5 bases). The CDR3 sequence is 14 residues long. Germline-derived CDR1 and CDR2 are SGHRS and YFSETQ. The V end lost 4 bases, the J end lost 5 bases, and 16 bases lay between the germline ends. The CDR3 spells CASSQTASGNEQYF. The CDR3 bases are TGCGCCAGCAGCCAGACAGCGTCCGGCAACGAGCAGTACTTC.

The chain couples TRBV2 to TRBJ1-5, with 10 positions matching TRBD1. This CDR3 is 13 amino acids long. With 4 bases clipped from V and 6 bases from J, the junction kept 0 bases outside the gene matches. The germline V gene encodes CDR1 SNHLY and CDR2 FYNNEI. This CDR3 reads CASSGTGGQPQHF. As DNA, the CDR3 is TGTGCCAGCAGTGGGACAGGGGGTCAGCCCCAGCATTTT.

The rearrangement links TRBV7-9 to TRBJ1-1; D is uncertain. The CDR3 extends over 13 amino acids. V was shortened by 3 bases and J by 5 bases, with 10 bases between the two germline ends. Germline lookup yields CDR1 SEHNR and CDR2 FQNEAQ (reference sequence). CDR3 DNA sequence: TGTGCCAGCAGCTTCCGGGAATTTACTGAAGCTTTCTTT. Its protein product is CASSFREFTEAFF. Together with reference TRBV7-9 and TRBJ1-1, the CDR3 gives the full variable domain: DTGVSQNPRHKITKRGQNVTFRCDPISEHNRLYWYRQTLGQGPEFLTYFQNEAQLEKSRLLSDRFSAERPKGSFSTLEIQRTEQGDSAMYLCASSFREFTEAFFGQGTRLTVV.

The chain links TRBV5-8 to TRBJ2-3, with D tentatively TRBD2 (6 bases). V shed 3 bases and J shed 2 bases, with 13 bases lying between them. Germline CDR1 is SGHTS and CDR2 is YDEGEE. The CDR3 spans 15 residues. CDR3 nucleotides: TGTGCCAGCAGCTCCGGGGACTCCTTCACAGATACGCAGTATTTT. It yields the protein CASSSGDSFTDTQYF.

This rearrangement joins TRBV9 to TRBJ2-2, with D tentatively TRBD1 (6 bases). This CDR3 is 15 amino acids long. Deletions cut 0 bases from V and 4 bases from J, with 10 bases between. Germline V gene lookup returns CDR1 SGDLS and CDR2 YYNGEE. CDR3 bases: TGTGCCAGCAGCGTAGGGACAGTGAGCACCGGGGAGCTGTTTTTT. This translates into CASSVGTVSTGELFF.

This rearrangement joins TRBV2 to TRBJ2-3; possible D gene TRBD1, 6 bases. CDR3 length equals 12 residues. Per the germline V gene, CDR1 is SNHLY and CDR2 is FYNNEI. Trimming removed 5 bases from V and 5 bases from J, with 8 bases in between. The chain's CDR3 is CASSYREDTQYF. CDR3 bases: TGTGCCAGCAGTTACAGGGAAGATACGCAGTATTTT.

J is TRBJ2-3 and V is TRBV5-6; TRBD1 agrees at 8 bases. Trimming at V came to 0 bases and at J to 5 bases, leaving 8 bases not matched to a gene. CDR1 is SGHDT, CDR2 YYEEEE, per germline. The CDR3 consists of 16 residues. The CDR3 nucleotides are TGTGCCAGCAGCTTGGAAGCAGGGGGCGCACTAGATACGCAGTATTTT. This codes for CASSLEAGGALDTQYF.